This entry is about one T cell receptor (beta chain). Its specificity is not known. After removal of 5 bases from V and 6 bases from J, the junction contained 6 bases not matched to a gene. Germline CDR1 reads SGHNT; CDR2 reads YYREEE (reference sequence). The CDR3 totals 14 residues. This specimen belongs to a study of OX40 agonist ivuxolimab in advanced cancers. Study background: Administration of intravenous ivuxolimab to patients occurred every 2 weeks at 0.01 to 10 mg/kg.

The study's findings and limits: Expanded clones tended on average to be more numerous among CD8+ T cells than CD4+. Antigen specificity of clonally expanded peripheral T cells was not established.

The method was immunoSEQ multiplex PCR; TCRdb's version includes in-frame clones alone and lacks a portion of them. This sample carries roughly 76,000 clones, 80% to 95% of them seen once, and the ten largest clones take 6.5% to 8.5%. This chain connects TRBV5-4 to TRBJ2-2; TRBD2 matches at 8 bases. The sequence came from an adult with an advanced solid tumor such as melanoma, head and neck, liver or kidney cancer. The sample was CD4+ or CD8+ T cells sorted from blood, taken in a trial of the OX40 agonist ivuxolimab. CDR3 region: CASRRTGGAGELFF. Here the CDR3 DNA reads TGTGCCAGCAGACGGACCGGGGGGGCCGGGGAGCTGTTTTTT.